A selection of T cell receptor beta chains follows, all from one sample in a study of blood T cell repertoires in COVID-19. Clones were sequenced by immunoSEQ multiplex PCR, and TCRdb holds only the in-frame ones, with some missing. The sample holds about 410,000 clones; over 75% are singletons and the top ten take about 1.6%. The sequenced sample consisted of peripheral blood. The receptors stem from a middle-aged woman with COVID-19, enrolled during active disease. CDR3s include the opening cysteine and the closing phenylalanine or tryptophan. D genes are given only for firm matches. Some rows mark clone size as missing; the rest say once, few, many or name a class of expanded clone.

>TRBV28|-|-|TRBJ1-5
TGTGCCAGCAGTTACACGGGGGGGGTTCCCCAGCATTTT
CASSYTGGVPQHF
>TRBV27|-|-|TRBJ1-2
TGTGCCAGCAGTTTATCGAAAGGACACCTACCGGGCTACACCTTC
CASSLSKGHLPGYTF
>TRBV19|-|-|TRBJ1-5
TGTGCCAGTAGTATCTGGGCCTCGAACCAAATTAGCAATCAGCCCCAGCATTTT
CASSIWASNQISNQPQHF
>TRBV18|-|once|TRBJ2-5
TGTGCCAGCTCACCACCGCAGTCAAAAGAGACCCAGTACTTC
CASSPPQSKETQYF
>TRBV5-1|TRBD1|-|TRBJ1-5
TGCGCCAGCAGCTTGGATGGACAGGGGTTCGAGCCCCAGCATTTT
CASSLDGQGFEPQHF
>TRBV28|TRBD2|-|TRBJ2-3
TGTGCCAGCAGTTTATGGGGGCGGGGGGGCACAGATACGCAGTATTTT
CASSLWGRGGTDTQYF
>TRBV27|-|-|TRBJ2-7
TGTGCCAGCAGTTTCAGCGGGCTAACCTACGAGCAGTACTTC
CASSFSGLTYEQYF
>TRBV3-1/TRBV3-2|-|once|TRBJ2-2
TGTGCCAGCAGCCCGGGAGGGGAGCTGTTTTTT
CASSPGGELFF
>TRBV19|TRBD1|-|TRBJ1-3
TGTGCCAGTACCGACAGGGCCTCTGGAAACACCATATATTTT
CASTDRASGNTIYF
>TRBV6-2/TRBV6-3|-|once|TRBJ1-6
TGTGCCAGCAGTTACTCAGCTACAGGGCGGCTCTATAATTCACCCCTCCACTTT
CASSYSATGRLYNSPLHF
>TRBV19|TRBD2|few|TRBJ2-2
TGTGCCAGTAGTCAAGCGGGGGACACCGGGGAGCTGTTTTTT
CASSQAGDTGELFF
>TRBV2|-|-|TRBJ1-1
TGTGCCAGCGGACAGCTCATGAACACTGAAGCTTTCTTT
CASGQLMNTEAFF
>TRBV28|TRBD2|-|TRBJ2-7
TGTGCCAGCAGTTTAGGGTTTTTTAGGCGGGAGGGCTCCTACGAGCAGTACTTC
CASSLGFFRREGSYEQYF
>TRBV7-2|-|-|TRBJ2-7
TGTGCCAGCAGCCACTTAGTGAACCCCTACGAGCAGTACTTC
CASSHLVNPYEQYF
>TRBV29-1|-|-|TRBJ1-1
TGCAGCGTTGGTACTAGGGTCATGAACACTGAAGCTTTCTTT
CSVGTRVMNTEAFF
>TRBV9|-|once|TRBJ1-1
TGTGCCAGCACCCCAGGGGTTCAGGGTAACACTGAAGCTTTCTTT
CASTPGVQGNTEAFF
>TRBV9|TRBD1|-|TRBJ2-6
TGTGCCAGCAGCTCCCCCATGGGCAGGGGGTTCTCTGGGGCCAACGTCCTGACTTTC
CASSSPMGRGFSGANVLTF
>TRBV12-5|TRBD1|-|TRBJ2-1
TGTGCTAGTGGTTTGGTACAGGGGGACTACAATGAGCAGTTCTTC
CASGLVQGDYNEQFF
>TRBV18|-|-|TRBJ1-4
TGTGCCAGCTCACCACCCAGCCGGGGGGGTAATGAAAAACTGTTTTTT
CASSPPSRGGNEKLFF
>TRBV7-8|TRBD2|-|TRBJ2-1
TGTGCCAGCAGCTTAGCGGGGCTAGCGGGGTACAATGAGCAGTTCTTC
CASSLAGLAGYNEQFF
>TRBV18|TRBD2|-|TRBJ2-3
TGTGCCAGCTCAGGGGGGGTGAGCACAGATACGCAGTATTTT
CASSGGVSTDTQYF
>TRBV29-1|TRBD1|-|TRBJ2-1
TGCAGCGTAGTCCAGGGGGCCAACTACAATGAGCAGTTCTTC
CSVVQGANYNEQFF
>TRBV27|TRBD1|few|TRBJ1-6
TGTGCCAGCACCTCTTCCCCCCGACAGGGGGCTTTCAATTCACCCCTCCACTTT
CASTSSPRQGAFNSPLHF
>TRBV29-1|-|-|TRBJ1-2
TGCAGCGTTGGGGGAGACTATGGCTACACCTTC
CSVGGDYGYTF
>TRBV9|-|-|TRBJ2-7
TGTGCCAGCAGCGTAGACGGGAGTTACTCCTACGAGCAGTACTTC
CASSVDGSYSYEQYF
>TRBV7-2|-|-|TRBJ2-1
TGTGCCAGCAGCTTACAGGGTATGGGATGGGGGCAGTTCTTC
CASSLQGMGWGQFF
>TRBV30|-|-|TRBJ1-1
TGTGCCTGGACACCCCTGACAGCGAACACTGAAGCTTTCTTT
CAWTPLTANTEAFF